The 22 T cell receptor beta chains listed next were all sequenced from one sample in a study of metastatic and nonmetastatic thyroid tumors. MiXCR reprocessed the PCR reads for TCRdb. The sample lists tens of thousands of clones, around an eighth occurring once. Thyroid surgery had not been preceded by any treatment in any patient. Sequenced material: blood. The receptor set was obtained from a female donor with papillary thyroid cancer or a benign thyroid nodule (not recorded which). Some clones in this sample may be carry-over from other donors' samples.

This clone was detected a few times. This may stem from a read error, because a much larger clone lies one nucleotide away. This chain connects TRBV9 to TRBJ1-1; D unclear. The V end was cut by 4 bases, the J end by 1 base, with 17 bases between. Germline V gives CDR1 SGDLS, CDR2 YYNGEE. This CDR3 region has 16 residues. In DNA form, the CDR3 reads TGTGCCAGCAGCCAGTCACGGGGAATCGGGAACACTGAAGCTTTCTTT. Protein product: CASSQSRGIGNTEAFF.

This clone qualifies as medium-sized. The genes are TRBV6-1 and TRBJ1-3; 11 bases agree with TRBD1. V lost 3 bases to trimming and J lost 2 bases; unmatched junction nucleotides: 9. The CDR3 has 18 residues. The germline V gene encodes CDR1 MNHNS and CDR2 SASEGT. CDR3 sequence: CASSDPGTGGSTGNTIYF. The DNA for the CDR3 is TGTGCCAGCAGTGATCCGGGGACAGGGGGTTCCACTGGAAACACCATATATTTT.

Within the sample, this clone is medium-sized. The chain links TRBV3-1 to TRBJ2-7; either TRBD1 or TRBD2 may fit D (6 bases each). V lost 1 base, J lost 2 bases, and 9 bases lay in between. The length of the CDR3 is 14 residues. Germline V CDR1 and CDR2: LGHDT, YNNKEL (reference sequence). For the CDR3, the DNA is TGTGCCAGCAGCCAAGCCGGGGGCCCCTACGAGCAGTACTTC. It yields the protein CASSQAGGPYEQYF.

This rearrangement joins TRBV5-1 to TRBJ2-7; tentative D call: TRBD2 (6 bases). V shed 2 bases and J shed 2 bases, with 11 bases lying between them. Looked up from germline, CDR1 is SGHRS and CDR2 is YFSETQ. This CDR3 has 14 residues. CDR3 region: CASSFVREPYEQYF. The CDR3 coding sequence is TGCGCCAGCAGCTTTGTGCGGGAACCCTACGAGCAGTACTTC.

This clone was detected many times. The chain links TRBV5-1 to TRBJ2-5; 10 bases fit TRBD2. The germline gives CDR1 SGHRS, CDR2 YFSETQ. Trimming cost V 1 base and J 3 bases; bases outside gene matches: 6. CDR3 length equals 16 residues. Here the CDR3 reads CASSLNLAGAEETQYF. DNA of the CDR3: TGCGCCAGCAGCTTGAATCTAGCGGGAGCTGAAGAGACCCAGTACTTC.

At least ten counts were recorded for this clone. V is TRBV7-9 and J is TRBJ2-4, with 9 bases aligning to TRBD2. Germline trimming cut 3 bases from V and 0 bases from J; bases unmatched to any gene: 3. Per the germline V gene, CDR1 is SEHNR and CDR2 is FQNEAQ (reference sequence). The CDR3 is 16 residues long. CDR3 nucleotide sequence: TGTGCCAGCAGCTTGACTAGCGGACTAGCCAAAAACATTCAGTACTTC. Protein: CASSLTSGLAKNIQYF.

This clone was found many times. CDR3 coding DNA: TGTGCCAGCAGCCCAGGGACTAGCGGGACGGGAGAGACCCAGTACTTC. It is translated as CASSPGTSGTGETQYF. The chain recombines TRBV7-9 with TRBJ2-5, with TRBD2 matching over 13 bases. The V and J ends lost 5 bases and 4 bases, in that order; junction bases with no gene match: 7. The CDR3 runs to 16 residues. Per germline, CDR1 SEHNR and CDR2 FQNEAQ (reference sequence).

This clone was counted only a few times. A much larger clone lies one base from this, so it may be a read error. The rearrangement uses TRBV7-8 and TRBJ1-1; D possibly corresponds to TRBD1 (5 bases). Per the germline V gene, CDR1 is SGHVS and CDR2 is FQNEAQ. The CDR3 covers 13 residues. V was shortened by 1 base and J by 4 bases, with 7 bases between the two germline ends. CDR3 DNA: TGTGCCAGCAGCTTAGGGCAGGGCACTGAAGCTTTCTTT. Translating gives CASSLGQGTEAFF.

The table lists this clone with many counts. The V and J genes are TRBV10-1 and TRBJ2-7; 9 bases map to TRBD2. The germline V gene has CDR1 WNHNN and CDR2 SYGVQD (reference sequence). The CDR3 is made up of 15 amino acids. The ends lost 5 bases at V and 5 bases at J; junction bases unmatched: 10. The CDR3 loop is CASSNLLAGAHEQYF. CDR3 nucleotides: TGCGCCAGCAGTAACTTATTAGCGGGAGCCCACGAGCAGTACTTC.

This clone was observed at least ten times. This chain joins TRBV20-1 and TRBJ1-4; unclear D gene. Deletions cut 0 bases from V and 12 bases from J, with 17 bases between. From germline, CDR1 is DFQATT and CDR2 SNEGSKA (reference sequence). This CDR3 has 14 residues. CDR3 in DNA: TGCAGTGCTAGAGACAGGACGGCATTTGGGCAACTGTTTTTT. This codes for CSARDRTAFGQLFF.

At least ten counts were recorded for this clone. V gene TRBV7-2 combines with J gene TRBJ1-1; D remains ambiguous. Germline lookup yields CDR1 SGHTA and CDR2 FQGNSA. The V and J ends lost 1 base and 2 bases respectively, with 5 bases between them. The CDR3 is 13 amino acids. CDR3 region: CASSLGYNTEAFF. CDR3 in DNA: TGTGCCAGCAGCTTAGGGTACAACACTGAAGCTTTCTTT.

This clone was observed a few times. CDR3: CASSYGTMYEQYF. The CDR3 DNA reads as TGTGCCAGCAGTTACGGGACAATGTACGAGCAGTACTTC. The rearrangement uses TRBV6-5 and TRBJ2-7; D is perhaps TRBD1 (6 bases). This CDR3 is 13 amino acids long. Germline CDR1 reads MNHEY; CDR2 reads SVGAGI. Trimming left V 2 bases short and J 4 bases short, with 9 bases between.

This clone was detected many times. The J gene is TRBJ2-2, the V gene TRBV11-2; D may be TRBD2 (6 bases). In germline, CDR1 is SGHAT, CDR2 FQNNGV. V lost 5 bases to trimming and J lost 15 bases, with 13 bases between them. The CDR3 is made up of 11 amino acids. Here the CDR3 reads CASSPGGAVFF. The CDR3 region has the DNA TGTGCCAGCAGCCCCGGCGGGGCGGTGTTTTTT.

This clone was seen many times. The CDR3 region is CASSASSYEQYF. CDR3 nucleotide sequence: TGTGCCAGCAGCGCTAGCTCCTACGAGCAGTACTTC. The chain is built from TRBV7-9 and TRBJ2-7; no clear D gene. The V end lost 5 bases, the J end lost 0 bases, and 5 bases lay between the germline ends. CDR3 length: 12 amino acids. Germline CDR1 is SEHNR and CDR2 is FQNEAQ (reference sequence).

Ten or more counts support this clone. The rearrangement links TRBV6-1 to TRBJ1-5; possibly TRBD1 for D (5 bases). The germline V and J ends were trimmed by 6 bases and 5 bases, with 11 bases remaining between them. The CDR3 runs to 13 residues. Germline V gene lookup returns CDR1 MNHNS and CDR2 SASEGT. Written as DNA, the CDR3 is TGTGCCAGCAGCGGGCAGGGAGATCAGCCCCAGCATTTT. Translating it yields CASSGQGDQPQHF.

This clone has at least ten counts. The J gene is TRBJ2-7, the V gene TRBV20-1, with 7 bases lining up with TRBD2. Per germline, CDR1 DFQATT and CDR2 SNEGSKA (reference sequence). The ends lost 6 bases at V and 0 bases at J; junction bases unmatched: 5. The CDR3 is 13 amino acids. The CDR3 nucleotides are TGCAGTGCACCACTAGCGCCCTCCTACGAGCAGTACTTC. Its protein is CSAPLAPSYEQYF.

In this sample, this clone turned up many times. The V and J genes are TRBV20-1 and TRBJ2-1; tentatively, D is TRBD1 or TRBD2 (7 bases each). There are 14 residues in the CDR3. Germline V CDR1 and CDR2: DFQATT, SNEGSKA (reference sequence). Trimming removed 5 bases at V and 5 bases at J, with 16 bases between. The CDR3 DNA follows: TGCAGTGCTCCCCGACAGGGAGGGAACAATGAGCAGTTCTTC. Protein sequence: CSAPRQGGNNEQFF.

The chain employs TRBV11-1 and TRBJ2-3; 8 positions agree with TRBD2. The CDR3 has 16 amino acids. The V segment lost 4 bases and the J segment 2 bases; nucleotides outside the gene matches: 8. The V gene's germline CDR1 is SGHAT and CDR2 FQDESV (reference sequence). Here the CDR3 DNA reads TGTGCCAGCAGCTCAAGGACTAGCTCCGACACAGATACGCAGTATTTT. Amino acids: CASSSRTSSDTDTQYF.

This clone showed up many times. Other DNA sequences of this sample code for an identical CDR3. The chain joins TRBV2 to TRBJ1-5; the D is unclear. The germline gives CDR1 SNHLY, CDR2 FYNNEI. With 4 bases removed from V and 4 bases from J, the gap between germline ends came to 8 bases. The CDR3 is made up of 13 amino acids. The DNA for the CDR3 is TGTGCCAGCAGTGTACGGGGAAATCAGCCCCAGCATTTT. Protein sequence: CASSVRGNQPQHF.

This clone was observed at least ten times. The chain uses TRBV3-1 and TRBJ1-2; a possible D gene is TRBD1 (5 bases). The V end lost 4 bases, the J end lost 7 bases, and 16 bases lay between the germline ends. Germline assignment: CDR1 LGHDT and CDR2 YNNKEL (reference sequence). The CDR3 loop spans 14 amino acids. The CDR3 spells CASSPPERGFGYTF. The CDR3 bases are TGTGCCAGCAGCCCCCCCGAGAGGGGATTTGGCTACACCTTC.

The table lists this clone with many counts. Germline is not matched at one junction end, which may reflect a read error. Other DNA sequences from this sample encode an identical CDR3 as well. The chain links TRBV11-2 to TRBJ1-2, with no clear D. CDR3 length: 13 amino acids. Per germline, CDR1 SGHAT and CDR2 FQNNGV. This CDR3 is CASSLARTRGYTF. The DNA of the CDR3 is TGTGCCAGTAGCTTAGCCAGGACGCGAGGCTACACCTTC.

This clone was observed many times. This chain joins TRBV2 and TRBJ1-5, with 8 bases fitting TRBD1. CDR1 is SNHLY, CDR2 FYNNEI, per germline. The CDR3 length is 14 residues. V was clipped by 4 bases and J by 2 bases; unmatched bases: 1. CDR3 in DNA: TGTGCCAGCAGTGGGGGACAGGGCAATCAGCCCCAGCATTTT. Translating gives CASSGGQGNQPQHF.